These 13 T cell receptor beta chains share one sample of origin, sequenced in a study of shared clonotypes between healthy human individuals. The method was immunoSEQ multiplex PCR; TCRdb's version includes in-frame clones alone and lacks a portion of them. The sample lists some 500,000 clones; 95% to 96% were seen once. Material: naive CD4+ T cells sorted from blood. Subset described: CD45RA+ positively selected. These receptors were obtained from a woman between 25 and 40 years old in good health.

The rearrangement uses TRBV6-1 and TRBJ2-2; TRBD1 might be the D (6 bases). V was trimmed by 11 bases and J by 0 bases, leaving 10 bases between them. The CDR3 totals 13 residues. The germline V gene encodes CDR1 MNHNS and CDR2 SASEGT. The CDR3 DNA reads TGTGCCGGGACAACACCGAACACCGGGGAGCTGTTTTTT. Its protein is CAGTTPNTGELFF.

The gene calls are TRBV6-1 and TRBJ1-2; no definite D call. The CDR3 covers 13 residues. CDR1 and CDR2 (germline): MNHNS, SASEGT. The V and J ends lost 2 bases and 4 bases respectively, with 8 bases between them. CDR3 region: CASSESGSYGYTF. DNA of the CDR3: TGTGCCAGCAGTGAATCTGGGTCCTATGGCTACACCTTC.

The genes are TRBV5-1 and TRBJ2-2; 7 bases fit TRBD2. V dropped 3 bases and J dropped 4; count of bases not matched to a gene: 3. The V gene's germline CDR1 is SGHRS and CDR2 YFSETQ. The CDR3 consists of 14 residues. The CDR3 spells CASSSGGSTGELFF. The CDR3 region has the DNA TGCGCCAGCAGCTCGGGGGGTAGCACCGGGGAGCTGTTTTTT.

Concerning this clone itself: The sample holds other DNA sequences that translate to the same CDR3. The CDR3 sequence: CASSLSENTEAFF. DNA for the CDR3: TGTGCCAGCAGCTTATCTGAGAACACTGAAGCTTTCTTT. This sequence joins TRBV7-2 and TRBJ1-1; D call uncertain. The CDR3 is 13 amino acids. Germline CDR1 SGHTA, CDR2 FQGNSA. V lost 2 bases, J lost 1 base, and 5 bases lay in between.

The V and J genes are TRBV5-6 and TRBJ2-1; 9 bases fit TRBD2. Losses at the gene ends were 4 bases for V and 3 bases for J; bases not matched to a gene: 5. CDR1 is SGHDT, CDR2 YYEEEE, per germline. This CDR3 spans 15 amino acids. CDR3 protein: CASSPGTSFYNEQFF. The CDR3 DNA reads TGTGCCAGCAGCCCCGGGACTAGCTTCTACAATGAGCAGTTCTTC.

The chain recombines TRBV11-1 with TRBJ2-5; maybe TRBD1 (5 bases). With 2 bases removed from V and 11 bases from J, the gap between germline ends came to 21 bases. CDR1 SGHAT and CDR2 FQDESV come from the germline V gene (reference sequence). This CDR3 spans 15 amino acids. DNA of the CDR3: TGTGCCAGCAGCTTATTGCAGGGCGCCGTGGGTGAGCAGTACTTC. Amino acids: CASSLLQGAVGEQYF.

The chain links TRBV28 to TRBJ1-4; no definite D call. Trimming stripped 6 bases from V and 0 bases from J, with 14 bases between. The CDR3 consists of 16 residues. Germline CDR1 is MDHEN and CDR2 is SYDVKM. CDR3 amino acids: CASRTDRGATNEKLFF. The DNA of the CDR3 is TGTGCCAGCAGGACGGACCGCGGAGCAACTAATGAAAAACTGTTTTTT.

This clone occurred once. The chain recombines TRBV6-1 with TRBJ2-3, with D tentatively TRBD2 (7 bases). CDR1 is MNHNS, CDR2 SASEGT, per germline. V lost 7 bases and J lost 5, with 16 bases in between. This CDR3 is 14 amino acids long. DNA of the CDR3: TGTGCCAGCATGGAGGGGGGGGGACAAGATACGCAGTATTTT. It codes for CASMEGGGQDTQYF.

This sequence joins TRBV11-2 and TRBJ2-5; the D gene is possibly TRBD2 (5 bases). V was pared by 5 bases and J by 4 bases, with 17 bases between. The CDR3 totals 15 residues. In germline, CDR1 is SGHAT, CDR2 FQNNGV. In nucleotides, the CDR3 is TGTGCCAGCAGCCACGCAGCGGCCTGGGGAGAGACCCAGTACTTC. Translated: CASSHAAAWGETQYF.

The rearrangement links TRBV7-9 to TRBJ2-1, with TRBD1 as a possible D gene (5 bases). This CDR3 comprises 12 residues. V dropped 1 base and J dropped 7 bases, with 5 bases sitting between them. From germline, CDR1 is SEHNR and CDR2 FQNEAQ (reference sequence). The chain's CDR3 is CASSLEGNEQFF. DNA of the CDR3: TGTGCCAGCAGCTTAGAGGGGAATGAGCAGTTCTTC.

This chain uses TRBV7-3 with TRBJ2-1, with TRBD2 identical over 11 bases. J gave up 9 bases and V 2 bases, and 12 bases lay outside the gene matches. CDR3 length equals 17 residues. Germline CDR1 SGHTA, CDR2 FQGTGA. CDR3 sequence: CASSLALIAGGGGEQFF. The DNA of the CDR3 is TGTGCCAGCAGCTTAGCCCTAATAGCGGGAGGGGGTGGTGAGCAGTTCTTC.

The sample holds one count of this clone. The chain joins TRBV2 to TRBJ2-1; TRBD2 agrees at 11 bases. Germline V gene data show CDR1 as SNHLY and CDR2 as FYNNEI. This CDR3 is built from 16 residues. V shed 6 bases, J shed 6 bases, and the junction held 10 bases outside the gene matches. Here the CDR3 reads CASSPITSGSVNEQFF. CDR3 nucleotides: TGTGCCAGCAGCCCCATTACTAGCGGGAGTGTCAATGAGCAGTTCTTC.

The rearrangement joins TRBV11-1 to TRBJ2-1; D is perhaps TRBD2 (6 bases). The ends were cut back, 2 bases at V and 1 base at J, with 9 bases in the middle. Germline values: CDR1 SGHAT, CDR2 FQDESV (reference sequence). The CDR3 contains 15 residues. The CDR3 nucleotides read TGTGCCAGCAGCTTAAACGGGAGATCCTACAATGAGCAGTTCTTC. Translation gives CASSLNGRSYNEQFF.